The TCR beta chain described here comes from a study of T cell changes during pregnancy in multiple sclerosis. This CDR3 is built from 13 residues. Germline CDR1 reads SGHAT; CDR2 reads FQNNGV. Deletions cut 5 bases from V and 5 bases from J, with 12 bases between. TCRdb keeps only in-frame clones here, not all; method: immunoSEQ multiplex PCR. This sample has approximately 60,000 clones; roughly 91% occur once, and the top ten carry 0.8% to 1%. The sample consisted of peripheral blood, taken before pregnancy. The rearrangement joins TRBV11-2 to TRBJ1-1; perhaps TRBD1 as D (6 bases). The receptor's source is a female donor with multiple sclerosis, enrolled in a pregnancy study. In DNA form, the CDR3 reads TGTGCCAGCAGCCCCACAGGGATTACTGAAGCTTTCTTT. It translates to CASSPTGITEAFF.